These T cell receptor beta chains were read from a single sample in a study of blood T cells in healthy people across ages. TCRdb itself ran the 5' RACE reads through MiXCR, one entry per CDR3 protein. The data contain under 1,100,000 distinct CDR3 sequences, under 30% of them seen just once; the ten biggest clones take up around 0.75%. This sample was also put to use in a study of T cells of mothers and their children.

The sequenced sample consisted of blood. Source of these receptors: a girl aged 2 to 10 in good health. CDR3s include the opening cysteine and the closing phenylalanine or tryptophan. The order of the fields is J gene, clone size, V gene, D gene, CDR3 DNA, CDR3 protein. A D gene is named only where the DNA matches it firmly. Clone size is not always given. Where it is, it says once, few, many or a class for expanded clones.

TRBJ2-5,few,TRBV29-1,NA,TGCAGCGTCCCCGGGGTACAAGAGACCCAGTACTTC,CSVPGVQETQYF
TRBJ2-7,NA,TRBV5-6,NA,TGTGCCAGCAGCTTCAAGGCGGAGGTCTACGAGCAGTACTTC,CASSFKAEVYEQYF
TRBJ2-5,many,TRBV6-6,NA,TGTGCCAGCAGTTCGGAGACCCAGTACTTC,CASSSETQYF
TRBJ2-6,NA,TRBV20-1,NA,TGCAGTGCTAGACGTGACTCTGGGGCCAACGTCCTGACTTTC,CSARRDSGANVLTF
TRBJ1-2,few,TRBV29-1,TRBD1,TGCAGCGTTGCAGGGGGCGCTTACAACTATGGCTACACCTTC,CSVAGGAYNYGYTF
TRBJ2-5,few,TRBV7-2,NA,TGTGCCAGCAGCTTTCGGCAGATCCAAGAGACCCAGTACTTC,CASSFRQIQETQYF
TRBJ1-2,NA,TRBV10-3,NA,TGTGCCATCACGGACAACTATGGCTACACCTTC,CAITDNYGYTF
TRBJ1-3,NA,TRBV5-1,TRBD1,TGCGCCAGCAGCTTCTTTAGTCCGGACAGGGATGGAGACACCATATATTTT,CASSFFSPDRDGDTIYF
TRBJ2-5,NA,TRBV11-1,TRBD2,TGTGCCAGCAGCCCCCGAGGCCGTCTAGCGGGGGGTTCTACCCAGTACTTC,CASSPRGRLAGGSTQYF
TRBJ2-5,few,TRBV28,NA,TGTGCCAGCAGTTTAGTTGGGGGGGGGCCGCGGGAGACCCAGTACTTC,CASSLVGGGPRETQYF
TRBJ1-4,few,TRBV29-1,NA,TGCAGCGTTGCGGGGGGAGATGAAAAACTGTTTTTT,CSVAGGDEKLFF
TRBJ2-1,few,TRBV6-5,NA,TGTGCCAGCAGCCAACCAGCGGGTGAGCAGTTCTTC,CASSQPAGEQFF
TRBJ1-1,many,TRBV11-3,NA,TGTGCCAGCAGCTTAACGAGGATTGAAGCTTTCTTT,CASSLTRIEAFF
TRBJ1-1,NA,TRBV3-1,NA,TGTGCCAGCAGCCAAGGGCTTGGGAACACTGAAGCTTTCTTT,CASSQGLGNTEAFF
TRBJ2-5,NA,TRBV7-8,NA,TGTGCCAGCAGCAGACAGCAGGCTGGAGGGACCCAGTACTTC,CASSRQQAGGTQYF
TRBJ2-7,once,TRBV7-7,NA,TGTGCTAGCAGCCAACTGGGAAAAGCCTACGAGCAGTACTTC,CASSQLGKAYEQYF
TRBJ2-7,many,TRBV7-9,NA,TGTGCCAGCAGCTCCCGGACAGATTCCTACGAGCAGTACTTC,CASSSRTDSYEQYF
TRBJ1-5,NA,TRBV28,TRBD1,TGTGCCAGCAGCCCCATGACAGGGGGAGATCAGCCCCAGCATTTT,CASSPMTGGDQPQHF
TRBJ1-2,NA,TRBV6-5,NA,TGTGCCAGCAGTTACTCGAGCCTTCCCGATGGCTACACCTTC,CASSYSSLPDGYTF
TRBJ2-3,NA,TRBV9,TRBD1,TGTGCCAGCAGTACGCAGGGGGTTAGCACAGATACGCAGTATTTT,CASSTQGVSTDTQYF
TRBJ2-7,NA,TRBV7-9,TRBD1,TGTGCCAGCAGCCCCGGACAGGGATTTACGAACCCGTACTTC,CASSPGQGFTNPYF
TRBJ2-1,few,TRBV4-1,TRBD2,TGCGCCAGCAGAGCAACTAGCGGACCCTACAATGAGCAGTTCTTC,CASRATSGPYNEQFF